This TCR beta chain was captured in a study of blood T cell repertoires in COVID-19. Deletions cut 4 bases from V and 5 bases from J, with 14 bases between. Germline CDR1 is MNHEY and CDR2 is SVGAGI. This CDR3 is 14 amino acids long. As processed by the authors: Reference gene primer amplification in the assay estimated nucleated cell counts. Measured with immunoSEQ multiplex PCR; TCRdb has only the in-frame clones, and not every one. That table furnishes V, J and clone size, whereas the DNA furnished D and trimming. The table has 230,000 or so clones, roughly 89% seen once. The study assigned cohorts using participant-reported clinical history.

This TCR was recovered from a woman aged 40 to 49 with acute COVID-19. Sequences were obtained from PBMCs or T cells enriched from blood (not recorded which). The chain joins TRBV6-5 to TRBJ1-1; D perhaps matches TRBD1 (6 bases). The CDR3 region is CASSSHTGKTEAFF. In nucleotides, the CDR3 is TGTGCCAGCAGTTCTCATACAGGGAAAACTGAAGCTTTCTTT.